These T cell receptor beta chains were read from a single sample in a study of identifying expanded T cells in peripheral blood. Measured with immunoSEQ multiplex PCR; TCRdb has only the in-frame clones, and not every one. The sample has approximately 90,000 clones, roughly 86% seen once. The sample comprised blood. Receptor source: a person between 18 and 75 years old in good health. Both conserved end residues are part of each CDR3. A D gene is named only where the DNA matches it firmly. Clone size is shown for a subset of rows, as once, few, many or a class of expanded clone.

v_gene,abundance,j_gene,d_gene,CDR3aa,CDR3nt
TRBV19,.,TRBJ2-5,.,CASSIAGGETQYF,TGTGCCAGTAGTATAGCCGGCGGGGAGACCCAGTACTTC
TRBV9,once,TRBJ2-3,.,CASSHRDGSTDTQYF,TGTGCCAGCAGTCACCGGGACGGTAGCACAGATACGCAGTATTTT
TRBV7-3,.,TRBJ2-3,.,CASSTGGAGTDTQYF,TGTGCCAGCAGCACTGGGGGGGCAGGCACAGATACGCAGTATTTT
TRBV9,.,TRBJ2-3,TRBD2,CASSVAPSSGSTDTQYF,TGTGCCAGCAGCGTAGCCCCCTCTAGCGGTAGCACAGATACGCAGTATTTT
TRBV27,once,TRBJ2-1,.,CASSLAGSYNEQFF,TGTGCCAGCAGTTTAGCGGGCTCCTACAATGAGCAGTTCTTC
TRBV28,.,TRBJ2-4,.,CASSTPGPQGIQYF,TGTGCCAGCTCCACTCCCGGGCCCCAAGGCATTCAGTACTTC
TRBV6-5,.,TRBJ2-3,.,CASSYQVEDTQYF,TGTGCCAGCAGTTACCAGGTCGAAGATACGCAGTATTTT
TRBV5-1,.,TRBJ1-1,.,CASSLQGNTEAFF,TGCGCCAGCAGCTTGCAGGGGAACACTGAAGCTTTCTTT
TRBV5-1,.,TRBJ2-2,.,CASSLRTGGGTGELFF,TGCGCCAGCAGCTTGAGGACCGGCGGTGGCACCGGGGAGCTGTTTTTT
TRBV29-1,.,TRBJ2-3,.,CSGWSTDTQYF,TGCAGCGGGTGGAGCACAGATACGCAGTATTTT
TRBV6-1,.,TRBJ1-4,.,CASTETELIEKLFF,TGTGCCAGCACCGAGACCGAACTGATTGAAAAACTGTTTTTT
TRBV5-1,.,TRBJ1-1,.,CASSLAGLGLITEAFF,TGCGCCAGCAGCTTGGCCGGTCTGGGGCTGATCACTGAAGCTTTCTTT
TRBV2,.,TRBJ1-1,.,CASSLGDTEAFF,TGTGCCAGTAGTCTTGGTGACACTGAAGCTTTCTTT
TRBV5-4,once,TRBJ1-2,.,CASSLEGRLEGYTF,TGTGCCAGCAGCTTGGAGGGCAGGTTGGAGGGCTACACCTTC
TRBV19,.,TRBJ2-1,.,CASSINGRAGNEQFF,TGTGCCAGTAGTATTAATGGCCGGGCGGGGAATGAGCAGTTCTTC